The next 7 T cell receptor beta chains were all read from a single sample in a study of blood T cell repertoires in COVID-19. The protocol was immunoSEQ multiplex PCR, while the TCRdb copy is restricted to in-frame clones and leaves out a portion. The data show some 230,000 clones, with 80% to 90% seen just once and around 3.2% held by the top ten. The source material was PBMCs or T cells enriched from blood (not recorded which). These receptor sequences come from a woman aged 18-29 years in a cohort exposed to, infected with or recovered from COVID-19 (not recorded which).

The CDR3 DNA sequence: TGTGCCAGCAGTTTAGACGGACAGGGGAGCTATGGCTACACCTTC. This sequence encodes CASSLDGQGSYGYTF. V and J are TRBV28 and TRBJ1-2; 9 bases fit TRBD1. Trimming took 2 bases from V and 4 from J; bases not matched to a gene: 5. The CDR3 extends over 15 amino acids. Germline assignment: CDR1 MDHEN and CDR2 SYDVKM.

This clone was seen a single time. The CDR3 DNA reads as TGTGCCAGCAGTGGCCCGTCTGAAGCTTTCTTT. This encodes CASSGPSEAFF. This sequence joins TRBV27 and TRBJ1-1; D not resolved. Germline CDR1 and CDR2: MNHEY and SMNVEV (reference sequence). This CDR3 is built from 11 residues. Between the trimmed V and J ends, which lost 5 bases and 6 bases, there was a span of 7 bases.

The CDR3 region is CASSPDRSYSTF. In nucleotides, the CDR3 is TGTGCCAGCTCACCTGACAGGTCGTACAGCACCTTC. The gene calls are TRBV18 and TRBJ1-2, with D possibly matching TRBD1 (6 bases). V lost 3 bases and J lost 13, with 15 bases in between. Looked up from germline, CDR1 is KGHSH and CDR2 is LQKENI. The CDR3 sequence is 12 residues long. Filled out from reference TRBV18 and TRBJ1-2, the complete variable domain reads NAGVMQNPRHLVRRRGQEARLRCSPMKGHSHVYWYRQLPEEGLKFMVYLQKENIIDESGMPKERFSAEFPKEGPSILRIQQVVRGDSAAYFCASSPDRSYSTFGSGTRLTVV.

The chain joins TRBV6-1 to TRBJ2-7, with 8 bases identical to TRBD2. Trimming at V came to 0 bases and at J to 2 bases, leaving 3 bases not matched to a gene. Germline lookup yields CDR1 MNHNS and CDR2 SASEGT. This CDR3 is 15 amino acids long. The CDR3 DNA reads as TGTGCCAGCAGTGAAGCCGGGGGGGCCACCTACGAGCAGTACTTC. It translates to CASSEAGGATYEQYF.

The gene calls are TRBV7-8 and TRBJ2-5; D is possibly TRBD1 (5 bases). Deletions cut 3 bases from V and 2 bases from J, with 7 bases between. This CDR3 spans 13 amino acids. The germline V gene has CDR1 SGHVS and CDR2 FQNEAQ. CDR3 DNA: TGTGCCAGCAGCTTGGACAATCAAGAGACCCAGTACTTC. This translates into CASSLDNQETQYF.

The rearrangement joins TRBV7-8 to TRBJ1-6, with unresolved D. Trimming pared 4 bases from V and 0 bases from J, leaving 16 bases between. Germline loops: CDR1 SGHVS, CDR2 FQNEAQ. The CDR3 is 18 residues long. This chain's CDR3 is CASSSPVRESSYNSPLHF. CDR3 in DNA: TGTGCCAGCAGCTCCCCTGTACGGGAGAGCTCCTATAATTCACCCCTCCACTTT.

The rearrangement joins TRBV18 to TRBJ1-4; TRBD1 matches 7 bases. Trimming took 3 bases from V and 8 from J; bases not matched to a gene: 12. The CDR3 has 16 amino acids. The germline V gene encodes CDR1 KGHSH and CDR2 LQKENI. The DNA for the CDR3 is TGTGCCAGCTCACCTGGCCAGGGGGTTGGAGAGGAAAAACTGTTTTTT. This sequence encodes CASSPGQGVGEEKLFF.